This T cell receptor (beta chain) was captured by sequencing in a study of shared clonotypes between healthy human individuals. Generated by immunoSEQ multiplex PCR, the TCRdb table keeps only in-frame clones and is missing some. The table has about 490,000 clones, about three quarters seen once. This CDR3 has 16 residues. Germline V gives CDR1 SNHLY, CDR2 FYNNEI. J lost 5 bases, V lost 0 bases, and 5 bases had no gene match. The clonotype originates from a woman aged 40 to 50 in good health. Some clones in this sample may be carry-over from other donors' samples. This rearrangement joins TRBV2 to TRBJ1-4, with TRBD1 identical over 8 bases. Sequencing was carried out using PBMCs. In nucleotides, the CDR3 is TGTGCCAGCAGTGAAGCGAGACAGGGGATAAATGAAAAACTGTTTTTT. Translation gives CASSEARQGINEKLFF.